The 18 T cell receptor beta chains presented below share a single source sample, sequenced in a study of cytomegalovirus exposure and HLA in healthy donors. 13 Jbeta primers and 60 Vbeta primers were used for the PCR. TCRdb keeps only in-frame clones here, not all; method: immunoSEQ multiplex PCR. This table holds some 140,000 clones, around 79% found once. The sequenced sample was PBMCs. All receptors come from a female donor in good health and CMV-seronegative.

CDR3 sequence: CASSYLAGQETQYF. The DNA of the CDR3 is TGTGCCAGCAGTTACCTAGCGGGACAAGAGACCCAGTACTTC. The V and J genes are TRBV6-5 and TRBJ2-5; 9 bases match TRBD2. CDR1 is MNHEY, CDR2 SVGAGI, per germline. The CDR3 runs to 14 residues. V lost 2 bases and J lost 2; bases outside the gene matches: 0.

V and J are TRBV29-1 and TRBJ2-3, with TRBD2 matching 7 bases. CDR1 is SQVTM, CDR2 ANQGSEA, per germline. The CDR3 runs to 12 residues. CDR3: CGWGGSGDTQYF. The CDR3 DNA follows: TGCGGCTGGGGGGGGTCGGGAGATACGCAGTATTTT.

This chain uses TRBV9 with TRBJ2-3; no clear D. Trimming removed 0 bases from V and 6 bases from J, with 5 bases in between. The CDR3 has 12 amino acids. Per germline, CDR1 SGDLS and CDR2 YYNGEE. The CDR3 reads CASSVDGDTQYF. CDR3 bases: TGTGCCAGCAGCGTAGATGGCGATACGCAGTATTTT.

This chain joins TRBV4-1 and TRBJ1-2, with TRBD1 matching 8 bases. The CDR3 covers 14 residues. Looked up from germline, CDR1 is MGHRA and CDR2 is YSYEKL. V gave up 6 bases and J gave up 5 bases; unmatched junction bases: 8. CDR3: CASSDAGGGYGYTF. The CDR3 nucleotides read TGCGCCAGCAGTGACGCAGGGGGCGGGTATGGCTACACCTTC.

V is TRBV5-1 and J is TRBJ1-1; D unclear. CDR3 length equals 11 residues. The germline V and J ends were trimmed by 6 bases and 0 bases, with 3 bases remaining between them. Germline V gene lookup returns CDR1 SGHRS and CDR2 YFSETQ. This CDR3 is CASIMNTEAFF. CDR3 DNA sequence: TGCGCCAGCATTATGAACACTGAAGCTTTCTTT.

This clone came up a few times. The CDR3 DNA reads as TGTGCCAGCAGCCTGACAGGGGATGAGCAGTTCTTC. It is translated as CASSLTGDEQFF. V gene TRBV7-9 combines with J gene TRBJ2-1; TRBD1 matches 8 bases. The CDR3 runs to 12 residues. CDR1 is SEHNR, CDR2 FQNEAQ, per germline (reference sequence). After removal of 5 bases from V and 8 bases from J, the junction contained 2 bases not matched to a gene. Complete variable domain (other parts from reference TRBV7-9 and TRBJ2-1): DTGVSQNPRHKITKRGQNVTFRCDPISEHNRLYWYRQTLGQGPEFLTYFQNEAQLEKSRLLSDRFSAERPKGSFSTLEIQRTEQGDSAMYLCASSLTGDEQFFGPGTRLTVL.

The chain joins TRBV7-2 to TRBJ2-1, with D tentatively TRBD2 (5 bases). Germline lookup yields CDR1 SGHTA and CDR2 FQGNSA. V was trimmed by 2 bases and J by 10 bases, leaving 9 bases between them. The CDR3 is made up of 12 amino acids. The CDR3 coding sequence is TGTGCCAGCAGCTTACGCGGGCCCGAGCAGTTCTTC. The encoded protein is CASSLRGPEQFF.

The genes are TRBV30 and TRBJ2-5; D ambiguous. The end of the DNA is better explained by TRBJ2-7, so the J call may be wrong. Germline V lookup: CDR1 GTSNPN, CDR2 SVGIG (reference sequence). This CDR3 contains 15 residues. CDR3 sequence: CAWRSPVKEHYEQYF. The CDR3, as DNA: TGTGCCTGGAGGTCCCCCGTTAAGGAGCACTACGAGCAGTACTTC.

The chain joins TRBV7-8 to TRBJ1-2, with unresolved D. This CDR3 is built from 15 residues. Trimming removed 5 bases from V and 8 bases from J, with 21 bases in between. CDR1 SGHVS and CDR2 FQNEAQ come from the germline V gene. CDR3: CASSPRPIGYGGYTF. The CDR3 DNA reads as TGTGCCAGCAGCCCTCGGCCCATCGGGTATGGGGGCTACACCTTC.

The chain combines TRBV11-2 with TRBJ2-7; 7 bases line up with TRBD1. The CDR3 contains 14 residues. Germline lookup yields CDR1 SGHAT and CDR2 FQNNGV. J was trimmed by 2 bases and V by 5 bases; bases with no gene match: 6. The CDR3 sequence is CASSEDRNTYEQYF. In DNA, the CDR3 is TGTGCCAGCAGCGAGGACAGGAACACCTACGAGCAGTACTTC.

On this clone itself: Relative to the germline gene, one junction end is altered; a read error may explain this. The gene calls are TRBV7-7 and TRBJ2-1; D call uncertain. The CDR3 length is 16 residues. CDR1 SSHAT and CDR2 FNYEAQ come from the germline V gene (reference sequence). CDR3 in DNA: TGTGCTAGCAGCTTAGGCGTGATGAGCTCCTACAATGAGCAGTTCTTC. This codes for CASSLGVMSSYNEQFF.

The V gene is TRBV6-6, the J gene TRBJ1-1, with TRBD1 matching over 12 bases. This CDR3 has 14 residues. CDR1 is MNHNY and CDR2 is SVGAGI in the germline V gene (reference sequence). The V and J ends lost 7 bases and 4 bases, in that order; junction bases with no gene match: 4. The CDR3 DNA is TGTGCCAGCATCGGGACAGGGGGCGTCACTGAAGCTTTCTTT. It specifies CASIGTGGVTEAFF.

This clone was seen a handful of times. The chain carries TRBV19 and TRBJ1-4; tentative D call: TRBD1 (6 bases). V was shortened by 3 bases and J by 10 bases, with 18 bases between the two germline ends. Germline lookup yields CDR1 LNHDA and CDR2 SQIVND (reference sequence). The CDR3 is made up of 15 amino acids. The CDR3, as DNA: TGTGCCAGTAGTATCGGGACACTGTCCGTAGGAAAACTGTTTTTT. This codes for CASSIGTLSVGKLFF.

The chain employs TRBV30 and TRBJ2-7, with 9 bases fitting TRBD1. CDR3 length: 13 amino acids. With 2 bases clipped from V and 4 bases from J, the junction kept 3 bases outside the gene matches. Germline CDR1 is GTSNPN and CDR2 is SVGIG (reference sequence). The chain's CDR3 is CAWSTGTGYEQYF. The CDR3 DNA is TGTGCCTGGAGTACCGGGACAGGGTACGAGCAGTACTTC.

This clone was counted between two and nine times. The chain uses TRBV2 and TRBJ2-7; TRBD2 matches at 9 bases. The CDR3 loop spans 15 amino acids. V lost 6 bases, J lost 1 base, and 7 bases stayed unmatched. Germline CDR1 is SNHLY and CDR2 is FYNNEI. DNA for the CDR3: TGTGCCAGCAGGTCGGGGCTAGCGGGATCCTACGAGCAGTACTTC. This translates into CASRSGLAGSYEQYF.

This chain joins TRBV10-3 and TRBJ2-3, with 15 positions matching TRBD2. The germline gives CDR1 ENHRY, CDR2 SYGVKD. The CDR3 is 21 residues long. V was pared by 8 bases and J by 6 bases, with 24 bases of the junction left unmatched. CDR3 nucleotide sequence: TGTGCCATCGCCCGGACTAGCGGGAGGGCCCAATTTCGCACACAGGGGGATACGCAGTATTTT. Encoded protein: CAIARTSGRAQFRTQGDTQYF.

This clone was seen more than once but under ten times. V is TRBV30 and J is TRBJ1-2; TRBD1 matches 8 bases. J was trimmed by 4 bases and V by 5 bases; bases with no gene match: 6. The CDR3 consists of 13 residues. The germline gives CDR1 GTSNPN, CDR2 SVGIG (reference sequence). The CDR3 DNA is TGTGCCTGGCACCGGGACAGGCCCTATGGCTACACCTTC. This sequence encodes CAWHRDRPYGYTF.

The rearrangement uses TRBV6-5 and TRBJ2-5; TRBD2 aligns across 7 bases. Germline V CDR1 and CDR2: MNHEY, SVGAGI. The CDR3 extends over 12 amino acids. The J segment lost 4 bases and the V segment lost 7 bases, leaving 3 bases of the junction unmatched. The CDR3: CASTRGGETQYF. The DNA of the CDR3 is TGTGCCAGCACCCGCGGGGGAGAGACCCAGTACTTC.